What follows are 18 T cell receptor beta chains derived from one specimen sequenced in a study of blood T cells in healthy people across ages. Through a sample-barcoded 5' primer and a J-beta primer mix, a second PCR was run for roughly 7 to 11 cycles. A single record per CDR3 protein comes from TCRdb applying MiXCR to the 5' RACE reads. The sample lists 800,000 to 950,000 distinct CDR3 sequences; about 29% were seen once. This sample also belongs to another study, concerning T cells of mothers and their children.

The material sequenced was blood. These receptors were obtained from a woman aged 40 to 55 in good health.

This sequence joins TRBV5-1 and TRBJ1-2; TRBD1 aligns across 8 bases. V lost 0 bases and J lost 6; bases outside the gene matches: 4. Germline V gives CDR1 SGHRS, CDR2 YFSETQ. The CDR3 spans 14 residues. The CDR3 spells CASSLGQGFNGYTF. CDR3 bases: TGCGCCAGCAGCTTGGGACAGGGGTTTAATGGCTACACCTTC.

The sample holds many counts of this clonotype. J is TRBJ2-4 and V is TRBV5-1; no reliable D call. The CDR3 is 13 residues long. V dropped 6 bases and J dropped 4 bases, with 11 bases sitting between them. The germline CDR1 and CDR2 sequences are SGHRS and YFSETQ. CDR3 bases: TGCGCCAGCAATCACGACGGGAAAAACATTCAGTACTTC. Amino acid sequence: CASNHDGKNIQYF.

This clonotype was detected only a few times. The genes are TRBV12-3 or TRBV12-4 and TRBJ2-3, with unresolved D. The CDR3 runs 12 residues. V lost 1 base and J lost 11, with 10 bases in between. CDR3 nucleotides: TGTGCCAGCAGTTTAGGTTTTCCTGTGCAGTATTTT. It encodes CASSLGFPVQYF.

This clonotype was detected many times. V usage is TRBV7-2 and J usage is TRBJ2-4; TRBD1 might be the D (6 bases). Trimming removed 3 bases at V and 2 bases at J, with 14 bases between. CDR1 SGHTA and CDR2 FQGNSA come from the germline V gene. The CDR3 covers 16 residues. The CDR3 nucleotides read TGTGCCAGCAGCTTGACAGGAACAGCTACCAAAAACATTCAGTACTTC. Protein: CASSLTGTATKNIQYF.

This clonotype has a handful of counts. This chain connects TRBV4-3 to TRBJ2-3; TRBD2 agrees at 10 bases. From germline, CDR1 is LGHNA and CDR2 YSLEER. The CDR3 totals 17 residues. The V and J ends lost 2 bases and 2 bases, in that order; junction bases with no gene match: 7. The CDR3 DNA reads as TGCGCCAGCAGCCAACGTCTAGCGGGGGCCGACACAGATACGCAGTATTTT. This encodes CASSQRLAGADTDTQYF.

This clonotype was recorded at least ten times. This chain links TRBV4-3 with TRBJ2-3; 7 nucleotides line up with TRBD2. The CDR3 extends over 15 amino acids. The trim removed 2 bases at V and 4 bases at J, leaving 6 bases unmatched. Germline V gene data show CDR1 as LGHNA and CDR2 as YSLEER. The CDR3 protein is CASSQLTSTADTQYF. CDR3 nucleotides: TGCGCCAGCAGCCAACTGACTAGCACAGCAGATACGCAGTATTTT.

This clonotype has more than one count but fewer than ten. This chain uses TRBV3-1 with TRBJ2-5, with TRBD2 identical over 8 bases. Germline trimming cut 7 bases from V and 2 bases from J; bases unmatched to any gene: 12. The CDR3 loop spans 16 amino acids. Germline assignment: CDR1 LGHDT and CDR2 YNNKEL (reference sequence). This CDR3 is CASNKLAGGSQETQYF. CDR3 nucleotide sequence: TGTGCCAGCAATAAATTGGCGGGGGGCTCTCAAGAGACCCAGTACTTC.

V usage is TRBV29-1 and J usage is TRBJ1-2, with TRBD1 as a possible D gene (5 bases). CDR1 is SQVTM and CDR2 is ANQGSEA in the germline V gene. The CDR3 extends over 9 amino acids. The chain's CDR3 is CSGGDGHTF. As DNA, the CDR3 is TGCAGTGGGGGAGATGGTCACACCTTC.

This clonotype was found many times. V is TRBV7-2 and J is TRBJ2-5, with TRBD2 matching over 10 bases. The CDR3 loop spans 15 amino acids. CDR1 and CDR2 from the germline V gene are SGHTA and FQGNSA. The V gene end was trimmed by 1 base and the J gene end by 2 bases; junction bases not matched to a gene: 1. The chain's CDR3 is CASSLGAGGQETQYF. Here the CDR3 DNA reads TGTGCCAGCAGCTTAGGAGCGGGGGGGCAAGAGACCCAGTACTTC.

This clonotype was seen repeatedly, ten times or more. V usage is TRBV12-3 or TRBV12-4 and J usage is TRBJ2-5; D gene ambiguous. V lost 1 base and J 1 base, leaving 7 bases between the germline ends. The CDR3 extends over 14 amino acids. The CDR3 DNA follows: TGTGCCAGCAGTTTAGGCTTATTCCAAGAGACCCAGTACTTC. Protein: CASSLGLFQETQYF.

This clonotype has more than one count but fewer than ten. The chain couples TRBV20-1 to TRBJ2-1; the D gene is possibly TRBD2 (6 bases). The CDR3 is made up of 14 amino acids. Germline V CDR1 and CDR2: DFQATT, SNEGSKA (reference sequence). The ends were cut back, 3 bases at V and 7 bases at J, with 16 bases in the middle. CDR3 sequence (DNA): TGCAGTGCTAGTTGGGGAGGCTCGGGGAATGAGCAGTTCTTC. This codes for CSASWGGSGNEQFF.

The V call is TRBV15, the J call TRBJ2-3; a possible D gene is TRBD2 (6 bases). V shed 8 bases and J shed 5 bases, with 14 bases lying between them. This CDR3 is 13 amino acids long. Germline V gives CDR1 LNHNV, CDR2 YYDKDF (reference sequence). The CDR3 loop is CATRWGGGDTQYF. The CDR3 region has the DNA TGTGCCACCCGATGGGGAGGAGGAGATACGCAGTATTTT.

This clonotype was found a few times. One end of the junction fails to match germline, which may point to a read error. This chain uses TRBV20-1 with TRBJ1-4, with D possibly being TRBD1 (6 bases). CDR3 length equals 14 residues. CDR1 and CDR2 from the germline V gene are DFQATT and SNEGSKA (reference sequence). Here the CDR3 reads CSARSGGLDEKLFF. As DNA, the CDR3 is TGCAGCGCTAGAAGCGGGGGCCTTGATGAAAAACTGTTTTTT.

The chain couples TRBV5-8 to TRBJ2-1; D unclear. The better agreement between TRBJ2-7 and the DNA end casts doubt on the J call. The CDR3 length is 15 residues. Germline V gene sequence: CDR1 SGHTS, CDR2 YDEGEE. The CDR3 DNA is TGTGCCAGCAACCTCGACGGATACCACTACAATGAGCAGTACTTC. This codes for CASNLDGYHYNEQYF.

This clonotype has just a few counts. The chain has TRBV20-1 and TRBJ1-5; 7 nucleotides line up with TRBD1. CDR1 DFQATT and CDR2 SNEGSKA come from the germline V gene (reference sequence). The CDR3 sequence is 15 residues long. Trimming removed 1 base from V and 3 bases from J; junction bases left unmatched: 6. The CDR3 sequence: CSARGRQGNNQPQHF. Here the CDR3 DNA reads TGCAGTGCTAGAGGGAGACAGGGTAACAATCAGCCCCAGCATTTT.

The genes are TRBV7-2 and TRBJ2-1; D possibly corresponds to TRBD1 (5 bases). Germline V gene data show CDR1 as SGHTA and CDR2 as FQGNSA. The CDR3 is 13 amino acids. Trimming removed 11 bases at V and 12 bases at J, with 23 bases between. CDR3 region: CAAGSQVQAGQFF. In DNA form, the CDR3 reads TGTGCCGCTGGATCACAGGTTCAAGCTGGGCAGTTCTTC.

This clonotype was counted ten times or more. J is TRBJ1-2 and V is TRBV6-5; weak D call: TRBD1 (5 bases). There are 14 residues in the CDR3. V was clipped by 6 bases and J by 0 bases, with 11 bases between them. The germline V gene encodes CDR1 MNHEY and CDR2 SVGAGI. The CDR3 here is CASRTGVANYGYTF. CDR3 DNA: TGTGCCAGCAGAACAGGCGTAGCTAACTATGGCTACACCTTC.

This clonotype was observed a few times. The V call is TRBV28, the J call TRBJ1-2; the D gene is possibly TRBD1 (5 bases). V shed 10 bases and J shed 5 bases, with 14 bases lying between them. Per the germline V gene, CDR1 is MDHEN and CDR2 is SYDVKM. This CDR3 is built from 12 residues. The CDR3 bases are TGTGCCATTCGTCCAGGGCCTTATGGCTACACCTTC. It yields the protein CAIRPGPYGYTF.